The rows below give T cell receptor beta chains drawn from one sample of a study of OX40 agonist ivuxolimab in advanced cancers. Assay used: immunoSEQ multiplex PCR; TCRdb lists only in-frame clones, some missing. Here the sample spans about 96,000 clones, roughly 87% being singletons. The specimen comprised CD4+ or CD8+ T cells sorted from blood, sampled in a trial of the OX40 agonist ivuxolimab. These receptors originate from an adult with an advanced solid tumor such as melanoma, head and neck, liver or kidney cancer. Both conserved end residues are part of each CDR3. A D gene is named only where the DNA matches it firmly. Part of the rows lack a size; the others show once, few, many or a class for expanded clones.

CDR3 protein | CDR3 DNA | J gene | D gene | V gene | clone size
CASSSHMEDTQYF | TGTGCCAGCAGCTCCCACATGGAGGATACGCAGTATTTT | TRBJ2-3 | NA | TRBV11-3 | NA
CASSLGTQETQYF | TGTGCCAGCAGCTTAGGCACCCAAGAGACCCAGTACTTC | TRBJ2-5 | NA | TRBV11-1 | NA
CASSLVRTGELFF | TGTGCCAGCAGCTTAGTCCGCACCGGGGAGCTGTTTTTT | TRBJ2-2 | NA | TRBV11-3 | NA
CASQDRGEGNQPQHF | TGTGCCAGCCAAGACAGGGGCGAAGGAAATCAGCCCCAGCATTTT | TRBJ1-5 | TRBD1 | TRBV18 | NA
CASSLAGGPETQYF | TGTGCCAGCAGTCTAGCGGGAGGGCCCGAGACCCAGTACTTC | TRBJ2-5 | TRBD2 | TRBV6-5 | NA
CSVARDRNADTQYF | TGCAGCGTTGCCAGGGACAGGAATGCAGATACGCAGTATTTT | TRBJ2-3 | TRBD1 | TRBV29-1 | NA
CASSLRQPPILFF | TGTGCCAGCAGCTTAAGACAACCCCCCATCTTGTTCTTC | TRBJ2-1 | NA | TRBV13 | NA
CASSEPGLNTYNEQFF | TGTGCCAGCAGCGAGCCGGGACTAAACACCTACAATGAGCAGTTCTTC | TRBJ2-1 | TRBD2 | TRBV7-3 | NA
CASSPDYTFTDTQYF | TGTGCCAGCAGCCCGGACTATACCTTCACAGATACGCAGTATTTT | TRBJ2-3 | NA | TRBV5-4 | NA
CASSPLRTAGLSLYNEQFF | TGTGCCAGCTCACCACTTAGGACAGCGGGACTATCCCTCTACAATGAGCAGTTCTTC | TRBJ2-1 | NA | TRBV18 | NA
CASSRVPGDTQYF | TGTGCCAGCAGTAGGGTTCCCGGGGATACGCAGTATTTT | TRBJ2-3 | NA | TRBV5-4 | NA
CASSSGDGYNEQFF | TGCGCCAGCAGCTCGGGGGACGGATACAATGAGCAGTTCTTC | TRBJ2-1 | NA | TRBV5-1 | once
CASSFLAGPSTDTQYF | TGTGCCAGCTCCTTCTTAGCGGGGCCTAGCACAGATACGCAGTATTTT | TRBJ2-3 | TRBD2 | TRBV6-4 | NA
CASSSGRVAPSTDTQYF | TGTGCCAGCAGCTCCGGACGGGTTGCACCTAGCACAGATACGCAGTATTTT | TRBJ2-3 | NA | TRBV11-3 | NA
CASSQKGQGPRMISNEKLFF | TGTGCCAGCAGCCAAAAAGGACAGGGTCCTCGCATGATCTCTAATGAAAAACTGTTTTTT | TRBJ1-4 | TRBD1 | TRBV4-2 | NA
CSVDDRGRKSGAFF | TGCAGCGTAGACGATAGGGGCAGAAAAAGCGGGGCTTTCTTT | TRBJ1-1 | NA | TRBV29-1 | NA
CASSQGGGQPQHF | TGTGCCAGCAGCCAGGGAGGGGGGCAACCCCAGCATTTT | TRBJ1-5 | NA | TRBV7-2 | once
CASSRTGAEQFF | TGTGCCAGCTCACGAACAGGGGCTGAGCAGTTCTTC | TRBJ2-1 | TRBD1 | TRBV18 | NA
CASSPPGLAGGYEQYF | TGTGCCAGTAGCCCACCGGGACTAGCGGGAGGGTACGAGCAGTACTTC | TRBJ2-7 | TRBD2 | TRBV19 | once
CASSPYQGTSGTYEQYF | TGCGCCAGCAGCCCTTACCAAGGGACTAGCGGGACCTACGAGCAGTACTTC | TRBJ2-7 | TRBD2 | TRBV4-3 | NA
CASSDSKTSGSASTYNEQFF | TGTGCCAGCAGTGACTCGAAGACTAGCGGGAGCGCGTCGACCTACAATGAGCAGTTCTTC | TRBJ2-1 | TRBD2 | TRBV6-4 | NA
CASRTGVPDTQYF | TGTGCCAGCAGGACGGGAGTTCCAGATACGCAGTATTTT | TRBJ2-3 | NA | TRBV28 | NA
CASSPGNGGETQYF | TGTGCCAGCAGCCCCGGGAATGGGGGAGAGACCCAGTACTTC | TRBJ2-5 | NA | TRBV27 | NA
CASRKTGATGELFF | TGTGCCAGCAGAAAGACAGGGGCTACCGGGGAGCTGTTTTTT | TRBJ2-2 | TRBD1 | TRBV7-9 | NA
CASSYHRSTLEEQYF | TGTGCCAGCAGTTACCATAGGAGTACGCTAGAAGAGCAGTACTTC | TRBJ2-7 | NA | TRBV6-5 | NA
CASSLAAGVVDEQYF | TGTGCCAGCAGCTTGGCCGCAGGGGTGGTGGACGAGCAGTACTTC | TRBJ2-7 | NA | TRBV5-5 | once